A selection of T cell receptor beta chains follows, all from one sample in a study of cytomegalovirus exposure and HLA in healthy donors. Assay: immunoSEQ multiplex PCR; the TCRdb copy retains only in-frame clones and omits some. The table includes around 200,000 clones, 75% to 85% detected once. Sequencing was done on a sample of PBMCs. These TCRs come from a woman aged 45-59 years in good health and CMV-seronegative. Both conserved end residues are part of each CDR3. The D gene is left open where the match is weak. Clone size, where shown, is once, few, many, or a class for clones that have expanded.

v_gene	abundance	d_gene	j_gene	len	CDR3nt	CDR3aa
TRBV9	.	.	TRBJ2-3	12	TGTGCCAGCAGCGCATCCACAGATACGCAGTATTTT	CASSASTDTQYF
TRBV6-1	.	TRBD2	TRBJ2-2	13	TGTGCCAGCAGCGGACTAGCGTCCGGGGAGCTGTTTTTT	CASSGLASGELFF
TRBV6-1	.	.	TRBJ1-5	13	TGTGCCAGCAGCGTTAATAGCAATCAGCCCCAGCATTTT	CASSVNSNQPQHF
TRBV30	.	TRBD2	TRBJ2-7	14	TGTGCCTGGCAAGCTAGCGGGGTCTCCTACGAGCAGTACTTC	CAWQASGVSYEQYF
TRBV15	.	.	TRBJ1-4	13	TGTGCCACCAGCAGAGATGTGAGCGAAAAACTGTTTTTT	CATSRDVSEKLFF
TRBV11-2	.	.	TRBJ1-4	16	TGTGCCAGCAGCTCCGGTGACAACCGCGCTAATGAAAAACTGTTTTTT	CASSSGDNRANEKLFF
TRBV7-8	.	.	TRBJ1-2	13	TGTGCCAGCAGGGACAGTTATAACTATGGCTACACCTTC	CASRDSYNYGYTF
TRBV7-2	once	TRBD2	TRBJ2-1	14	TGTGCCAGCAGCTTAGCTTGGCGGGAGAATGAGCAGTTCTTC	CASSLAWRENEQFF
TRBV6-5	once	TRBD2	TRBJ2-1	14	TGTGCCAGCCTAGCGGGAGGGCCCAGCAATGAGCAGTTCTTC	CASLAGGPSNEQFF
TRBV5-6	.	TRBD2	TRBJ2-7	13	TGTGCCAGCAGCCGACGACTAGCGAATGAGCAGTACTTC	CASSRRLANEQYF
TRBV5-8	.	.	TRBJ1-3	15	TGTGCCAGCTCCCTGGGGGCAGGCACTGGAAACACCATATATTTT	CASSLGAGTGNTIYF
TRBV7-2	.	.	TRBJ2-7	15	TGTGCCAGCAGACTCCAGACCGTTTCGTCGGGGGAGCAGTACTTC	CASRLQTVSSGEQYF
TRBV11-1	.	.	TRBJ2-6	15	TGTGCCAGCAGCCAGACAGGCTGGGGGGCCAACGTCCTGACTTTC	CASSQTGWGANVLTF
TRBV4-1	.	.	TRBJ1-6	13	TGCGCCAGCAGCCAAGAGACGGGGGCACCCCTCCACTTT	CASSQETGAPLHF
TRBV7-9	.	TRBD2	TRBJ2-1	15	TGTGCCAGCAGCATCGGGACTAGCGGGATTAATGAGCAGTTCTTC	CASSIGTSGINEQFF
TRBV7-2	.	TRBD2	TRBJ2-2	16	TGTGCCAGCAGCAGAGCGGGAGGGCCGGGCACCGGGGAGCTGTTTTTT	CASSRAGGPGTGELFF
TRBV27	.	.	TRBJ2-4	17	TGTGCCAGCAGTCCTTTCTCCAGTTTAACGGCCAAAAACATTCAGTACTTC	CASSPFSSLTAKNIQYF
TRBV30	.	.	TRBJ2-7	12	TGTGCCTGGAGTGTTTTCCTTTACGAGCAGTACTTC	CAWSVFLYEQYF
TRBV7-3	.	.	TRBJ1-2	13	TGTGCCAGCAGCTTGAGGGGGAACTATGGCTACACCTTC	CASSLRGNYGYTF
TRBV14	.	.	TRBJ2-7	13	TGTGCCAGCAGCCAAGTCTTATCCTACGAGCAGTACTTC	CASSQVLSYEQYF
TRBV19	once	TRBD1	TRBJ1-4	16	TGTGCCAGTAGTAAGGGACAGGGGCCCCCAAATGAAAAACTGTTTTTT	CASSKGQGPPNEKLFF
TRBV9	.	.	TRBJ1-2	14	TGTGCCAGCAGCGTAGATTTCAGGGGCGCTGGCTACACCTTC	CASSVDFRGAGYTF
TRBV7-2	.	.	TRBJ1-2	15	TGTGCCAGCAGCTTAAGTTCTAGATCCAGCAACGACTACACCTTC	CASSLSSRSSNDYTF
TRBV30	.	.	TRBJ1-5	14	TGTGCCTGGAGTGTACCGGGGGGCTCTCAGCCCCAGCATTTT	CAWSVPGGSQPQHF
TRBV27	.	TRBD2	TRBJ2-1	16	TGTGCCAGCAGACAGACTAGCGGGGGGTCCTACAATGAGCAGTTCTTC	CASRQTSGGSYNEQFF
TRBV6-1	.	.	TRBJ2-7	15	TGTGCCAGCAGTGAAACCGGTCTACGCTCCTACGAGCAGTACTTC	CASSETGLRSYEQYF
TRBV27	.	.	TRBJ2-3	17	TGTGCCAGCAGTAGTCTAGGGGGTGGAGGAATCTCAGATACGCAGTATTTT	CASSSLGGGGISDTQYF
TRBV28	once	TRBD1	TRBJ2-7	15	TGTGCCAGCAGTAGCCAGGGACAGGGAGGCTACGAGCAGTACTTC	CASSSQGQGGYEQYF
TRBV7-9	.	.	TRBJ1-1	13	TGTGCCAGCAGCTTGGGGGAGGGGACTGAAGCTTTCTTT	CASSLGEGTEAFF
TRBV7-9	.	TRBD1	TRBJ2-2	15	TGTGCCAGCAGCCCAGCCCCAGGGGGCACCGGGGAGCTGTTTTTT	CASSPAPGGTGELFF
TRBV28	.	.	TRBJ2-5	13	TGTGCCAGCAGTTTATCCAGGGAAGAGACCCAGTACTTC	CASSLSREETQYF
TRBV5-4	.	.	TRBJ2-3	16	TGTGCCAGCAGCTTCGGGCGGGGAACTAGCACAGATACGCAGTATTTT	CASSFGRGTSTDTQYF
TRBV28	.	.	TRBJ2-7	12	TGTGCCAGCATGGTGGTCTCCTACGAGCAGTACTTC	CASMVVSYEQYF
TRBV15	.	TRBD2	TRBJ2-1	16	TGTGCCACCAGCAGAGGGTCGGTAGCGGGGTACAATGAGCAGTTCTTC	CATSRGSVAGYNEQFF
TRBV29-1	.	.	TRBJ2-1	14	TGCAGCGGGCACAGGGTTGCGGAGTGCAATGAGCAGTTCTTC	CSGHRVAECNEQFF
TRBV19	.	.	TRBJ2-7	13	TGTGCCAGTAGTATGCGGACTTTCCACGAGCAGTACTTC	CASSMRTFHEQYF
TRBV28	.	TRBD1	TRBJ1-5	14	TGTGCCAGCAGTGCAGACAGGGGGTGGCAGCCCCAGCATTTT	CASSADRGWQPQHF
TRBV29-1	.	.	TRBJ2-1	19	TGCAGCGCCCAAGGTAGCCTCGGGAGCGGGCCCTACTCCTACAATGAGCAGTTCTTC	CSAQGSLGSGPYSYNEQFF
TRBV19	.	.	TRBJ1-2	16	TGTGCCAGTAGTATTGGAGGGGTCACGGGAGCTTATGGCTACACCTTC	CASSIGGVTGAYGYTF
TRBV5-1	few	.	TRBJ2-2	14	TGCGCCAGCAAGACAGAATTGATAGGCGGGGAGCTGTTTTTT	CASKTELIGGELFF
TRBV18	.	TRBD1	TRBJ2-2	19	TGTGCCAGCTCACCACCGGGAGGGGGACAGGGACCGAACACCGGGGAGCTGTTTTTT	CASSPPGGGQGPNTGELFF
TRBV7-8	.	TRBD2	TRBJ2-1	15	TGTGCCAGCCGTCCCGAGCGGGAGGGCCTGAGTGAGCAGTTCTTC	CASRPEREGLSEQFF
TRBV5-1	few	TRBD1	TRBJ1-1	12	TGCGCCAGCAGCCCGGGACAGACTGAAGCTTTCTTT	CASSPGQTEAFF
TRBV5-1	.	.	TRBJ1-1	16	TGCGCCAGCAGCTTGGCCTCGGGATCAGGGAACACTGAAGCTTTCTTT	CASSLASGSGNTEAFF
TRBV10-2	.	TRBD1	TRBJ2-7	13	TGCGCCAGCCGACAGGGGGCGAGGTACGAGCAGTACTTC	CASRQGARYEQYF
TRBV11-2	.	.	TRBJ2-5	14	TGTGCCAGCAGCTTGGACACAGCACAAGTGACCCAGTACTTC	CASSLDTAQVTQYF
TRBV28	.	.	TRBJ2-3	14	TGTGCCAGCAGACTTGTGGGAGGCCCAATAACGCAGTATTTT	CASRLVGGPITQYF
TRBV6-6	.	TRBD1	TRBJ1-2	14	TGTGCCAGCAGTCCCCGACAGGGAGCCTATGGCTACACCTTC	CASSPRQGAYGYTF
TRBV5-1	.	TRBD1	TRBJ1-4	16	TGCGCCAGCAGCTTGACACAGGGGGTAGGTAATGAAAAACTGTTTTTT	CASSLTQGVGNEKLFF
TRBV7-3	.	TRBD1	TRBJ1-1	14	TGTGCCAGCAGCTTAAGTCAGGGGGACACTGAAGCTTTCTTT	CASSLSQGDTEAFF